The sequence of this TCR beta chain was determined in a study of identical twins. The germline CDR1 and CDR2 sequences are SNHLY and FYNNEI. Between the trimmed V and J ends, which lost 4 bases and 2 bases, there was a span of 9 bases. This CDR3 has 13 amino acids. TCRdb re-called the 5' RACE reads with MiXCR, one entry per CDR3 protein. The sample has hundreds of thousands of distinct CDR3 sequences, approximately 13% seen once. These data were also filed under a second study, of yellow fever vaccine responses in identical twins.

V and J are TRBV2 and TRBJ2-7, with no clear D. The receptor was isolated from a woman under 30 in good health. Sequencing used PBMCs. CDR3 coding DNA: TGTGCCAGCAGTGGAGGTGTTACCTACGAGCAGTACGTC. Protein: CASSGGVTYEQYV.